The 32 T cell receptor beta chains presented below share a single source sample, sequenced in a study of CD8 T cells in ankylosing spondylitis. TCRdb redid the calling of the 5' RACE reads with MiXCR, one entry per CDR3 protein. The table has approximately 350,000 distinct CDR3 sequences, approximately 22% seen once. What was sequenced was blood, either unsorted or a sorted T cell fraction (not recorded which). These receptors were collected from a male donor with ankylosing spondylitis or in good health (not recorded which).

J is TRBJ1-5 and V is TRBV28; TRBD1 matches 9 bases. Germline loops: CDR1 MDHEN, CDR2 SYDVKM. The CDR3 consists of 16 residues. J lost 5 bases, V lost 6 bases, and 11 bases had no gene match. The CDR3 spells CASSSIGQGWDQPQHF. CDR3 coding DNA: TGTGCCAGCAGCTCTATCGGACAGGGGTGGGATCAGCCCCAGCATTTT.

V and J are TRBV2 and TRBJ2-7; D possibly corresponds to TRBD1 (5 bases). The CDR3 is made up of 13 amino acids. V was cut by 6 bases and J by 4 bases, with 13 bases left in between. Germline CDR1 and CDR2: SNHLY and FYNNEI. CDR3 residues: CASRDTLYYEQYF. As DNA, the CDR3 is TGTGCCAGCAGGGACACCCTCTATTACGAGCAGTACTTC.

This clonotype was recorded a few times. The chain has TRBV28 and TRBJ2-1; weak D call: TRBD1 (6 bases). Germline-derived CDR1 and CDR2 are MDHEN and SYDVKM. With 5 bases removed from V and 10 bases from J, the gap between germline ends came to 12 bases. This CDR3 is built from 12 residues. The CDR3 DNA sequence: TGTGCCAGCAGTGCCGGGACAAGAGAGCAGTTCTTC. Encoded protein: CASSAGTREQFF. The full variable domain, rest sourced from reference TRBV28 and TRBJ2-1, is DVKVTQSSRYLVKRTGEKVFLECVQDMDHENMFWYRQDPGLGLRLIYFSYDVKMKEKGDIPEGYSVSREKKERFSLILESASTNQTSMYLCASSAGTREQFFGPGTRLTVL.

CDR3 amino acids: CSVGGALEQYF. CDR3 nucleotides: TGCAGCGTTGGGGGGGCCTTAGAGCAGTACTTC. This rearrangement joins TRBV29-1 to TRBJ2-7, with D tentatively TRBD1 or TRBD2 (6 bases each). The CDR3 spans 11 residues. V lost 4 bases, J lost 7 bases, and 11 bases lay in between. CDR1 is SQVTM, CDR2 ANQGSEA, per germline.

The sample holds a few counts of this clonotype. J is TRBJ1-5 and V is TRBV18; 7 bases fit TRBD1. The V gene end was trimmed by 5 bases and the J gene end by 1 base; junction bases not matched to a gene: 5. The CDR3 sequence is 15 residues long. Germline V gene sequence: CDR1 KGHSH, CDR2 LQKENI. In nucleotides, the CDR3 is TGTGCCAGCTCATCGACAGGGCTAAGCAATCAGCCCCAGCATTTT. As protein: CASSSTGLSNQPQHF. The variable domain in full, completed from reference TRBV18 and TRBJ1-5, reads NAGVMQNPRHLVRRRGQEARLRCSPMKGHSHVYWYRQLPEEGLKFMVYLQKENIIDESGMPKERFSAEFPKEGPSILRIQQVVRGDSAAYFCASSSTGLSNQPQHFGDGTRLSIL.

The rearrangement uses TRBV4-2 and TRBJ2-3; maybe TRBD2 (6 bases). CDR3 length: 16 amino acids. The V end was cut by 5 bases, the J end by 0 bases, with 15 bases between. CDR1 is LGHNA and CDR2 is YNFKEQ in the germline V gene. CDR3 in DNA: TGTGCCAGCAGCTCAGAGCCAAGCGGGAGCACAGATACGCAGTATTTT. This sequence encodes CASSSEPSGSTDTQYF.

The chain carries TRBV4-1 and TRBJ2-1, with D unclear. The germline CDR1 and CDR2 sequences are MGHRA and YSYEKL. V lost 4 bases, J lost 10 bases, and 14 bases lay in between. This CDR3 region has 13 residues. In DNA, the CDR3 is TGCGCCAGCAGCCTTTTTCGGGCCGGGGAGCAGTTCTTC. Translation: CASSLFRAGEQFF.

This clonotype was counted ten times or more. The V and J genes are TRBV27 and TRBJ2-7; 7 bases are shared with TRBD1. V shed 6 bases, J shed 7 bases, and the junction held 15 bases outside the gene matches. CDR3 size: 15 residues. From germline, CDR1 is MNHEY and CDR2 SMNVEV (reference sequence). As DNA, the CDR3 is TGTGCCAGCAGCCCCACAGGGGAAAATGGAGTGGAGCAGTACTTC. Protein sequence: CASSPTGENGVEQYF.

The V call is TRBV20-1, the J call TRBJ2-7; D unresolved. V was cut by 0 bases and J by 0 bases, with 6 bases left in between. The CDR3 runs 13 residues. CDR1 is DFQATT and CDR2 is SNEGSKA in the germline V gene (reference sequence). CDR3 sequence: CSARDEVSYEQYF. The CDR3 DNA follows: TGCAGTGCTAGAGATGAGGTCTCCTACGAGCAGTACTTC.

CDR3 sequence: CASSLDRRIYNEQFF. DNA for the CDR3: TGTGCCAGCAGTCTGGACAGACGAATATACAATGAGCAGTTCTTC. The V gene is TRBV6-1, the J gene TRBJ2-1; tentative D call: TRBD1 (6 bases). Germline V gene lookup returns CDR1 MNHNS and CDR2 SASEGT. The CDR3 totals 15 residues. Trimming removed 5 bases from V and 4 bases from J, with 15 bases in between.

The chain uses TRBV7-9 and TRBJ2-2; no definite D call. This CDR3 contains 14 residues. Deletions cut 4 bases from V and 7 bases from J, with 13 bases between. CDR1 and CDR2 (germline): SEHNR, FQNEAQ (reference sequence). The CDR3 spells CASSSPGTVGELFF. In nucleotides, the CDR3 is TGTGCCAGCAGCTCCCCCGGAACGGTCGGGGAGCTGTTTTTT.

V is TRBV10-3 and J is TRBJ2-5; D possibly corresponds to TRBD1 (6 bases). The CDR3 loop spans 15 amino acids. Germline V gene data show CDR1 as ENHRY and CDR2 as SYGVKD. Trimming took 6 bases from V and 1 from J, leaving 15 bases between them. CDR3: CAISGRGVGQETQYF. The CDR3 bases are TGTGCCATCAGCGGCAGGGGCGTGGGCCAAGAGACCCAGTACTTC.

The chain combines TRBV9 with TRBJ2-1; TRBD1 is a possible D gene (5 bases). CDR1 and CDR2 (germline): SGDLS, YYNGEE. V lost 3 bases to trimming and J lost 2 bases, with 12 bases between them. The CDR3 spans 15 residues. CDR3 in DNA: TGTGCCAGCAGCGAGGGGCCGCCCCCCTACAATGAGCAGTTCTTC. Residues: CASSEGPPPYNEQFF.

This clonotype was detected only a few times. Written as DNA, the CDR3 is TGTGCCAGCAGCTTAACGGTGGGGGGGTTAACGGATACGCAGTATTTT. Translating it yields CASSLTVGGLTDTQYF. The chain carries TRBV7-9 and TRBJ2-3, with 7 bases that match TRBD2. This CDR3 comprises 16 residues. After removal of 2 bases from V and 6 bases from J, the junction contained 11 bases not matched to a gene. CDR1 SEHNR and CDR2 FQNEAQ come from the germline V gene (reference sequence).

The CDR3 coding sequence is TGTGCCAGCAGTTTGGACAGGGGGATACCGAACACCGGGGAGCTGTTTTTT. This codes for CASSLDRGIPNTGELFF. The genes are TRBV28 and TRBJ2-2; 10 nucleotides agree with TRBD1. V trimming: 3 bases; J trimming: 0 bases; junction bases outside the gene matches: 4. In germline, CDR1 is MDHEN, CDR2 SYDVKM. CDR3 length: 17 amino acids. The whole variable domain, remainder taken from reference TRBV28 and TRBJ2-2, is DVKVTQSSRYLVKRTGEKVFLECVQDMDHENMFWYRQDPGLGLRLIYFSYDVKMKEKGDIPEGYSVSREKKERFSLILESASTNQTSMYLCASSLDRGIPNTGELFFGEGSRLTVL.

This clonotype has only a few counts. This sequence joins TRBV7-8 and TRBJ2-7, with TRBD1 matching 7 bases. The CDR3 length is 15 residues. Germline assignment: CDR1 SGHVS and CDR2 FQNEAQ. J gave up 0 bases and V 3 bases, and 5 bases lay outside the gene matches. The CDR3 nucleotides are TGTGCCAGCAGCTTCGAGACAGGGCCCTCCTACGAGCAGTACTTC. This sequence encodes CASSFETGPSYEQYF.

This chain's CDR3 is CASSRGLAGSYEQYF. For the CDR3, the DNA is TGTGCCAGCAGCAGGGGACTAGCGGGGTCCTACGAGCAGTACTTC. This chain links TRBV7-9 with TRBJ2-7; the match to TRBD2 covers 13 bases. This CDR3 contains 15 residues. V gave up 5 bases and J gave up 1 base; unmatched junction bases: 2. CDR1 SEHNR and CDR2 FQNEAQ come from the germline V gene (reference sequence). The full variable domain, completed using reference TRBV7-9 and TRBJ2-7, is DTGVSQNPRHKITKRGQNVTFRCDPISEHNRLYWYRQTLGQGPEFLTYFQNEAQLEKSRLLSDRFSAERPKGSFSTLEIQRTEQGDSAMYLCASSRGLAGSYEQYFGPGTRLTVT.

The chain couples TRBV5-1 to TRBJ2-2, with D perhaps TRBD2 (6 bases). CDR3 size: 15 residues. Germline CDR1 reads SGHRS; CDR2 reads YFSETQ. Trimming removed 5 bases at V and 0 bases at J, with 11 bases between. As DNA, the CDR3 is TGCGCCAGCAGTGCGGGGTTAACGAACACCGGGGAGCTGTTTTTT. It codes for CASSAGLTNTGELFF.

The chain recombines TRBV14 with TRBJ2-1; D perhaps matches TRBD1 (6 bases). CDR1 and CDR2 (germline): SGHDN, FVKESK. V lost 6 bases, J lost 8 bases, and 11 bases lay in between. The CDR3 runs to 12 residues. CDR3 sequence reads: CASSPQGHEQFF. CDR3 nucleotide sequence: TGTGCCAGCAGTCCACAGGGCCATGAGCAGTTCTTC.

The chain couples TRBV6-1 to TRBJ2-7, with 8 positions matching TRBD1. V was clipped by 1 base and J by 1 base; unmatched bases: 6. In germline, CDR1 is MNHNS, CDR2 SASEGT. The CDR3 sequence is 16 residues long. The CDR3 DNA follows: TGTGCCAGCAGTGAAGTAGCAAGGGACAGGTCCTACGAGCAGTACTTC. This sequence encodes CASSEVARDRSYEQYF.

The table lists this clonotype with a few counts. The chain has TRBV4-1 and TRBJ2-7; D might be TRBD1 or TRBD2, each matching 5 bases. The CDR3 contains 16 residues. The ends were cut back, 5 bases at V and 0 bases at J, with 17 bases in the middle. Germline CDR1 MGHRA, CDR2 YSYEKL. CDR3 amino acids: CASSADSLAFSYEQYF. CDR3 sequence (DNA): TGCGCCAGCAGCGCAGACAGCCTAGCCTTCTCCTACGAGCAGTACTTC.

The rearrangement uses TRBV6-2 or TRBV6-3 and TRBJ2-5; either TRBD1 or TRBD2 may supply D (5 bases each). There are 15 residues in the CDR3. V was trimmed by 5 bases and J by 5 bases, leaving 18 bases between them. Germline CDR1 and CDR2: MNHEY and SVGEGT. CDR3 DNA sequence: TGTGCCAGCAGTCCCGGGACCTCTCCAGCGGAGACCCAGTACTTC. Its translation is CASSPGTSPAETQYF.

The sample holds a few counts of this clonotype. The chain links TRBV4-2 to TRBJ1-4; TRBD1 matches 8 bases. Trimming at V came to 4 bases and at J to 6 bases, leaving 10 bases not matched to a gene. The CDR3 consists of 16 residues. Germline values: CDR1 LGHNA, CDR2 YNFKEQ. The CDR3, as DNA: TGTGCCAGCAGCCCCGAACGGGGACAGGTGCATGAAAAACTGTTTTTT. Encoded protein: CASSPERGQVHEKLFF.

In this sample, this clonotype turned up a few times. The gene calls are TRBV20-1 and TRBJ2-3, with no clear D. This CDR3 has 15 residues. The V end was cut by 1 base, the J end by 4 bases, with 15 bases between. In germline, CDR1 is DFQATT, CDR2 SNEGSKA (reference sequence). CDR3 nucleotides: TGCAGTGCTAGAGGGTCGGGCCCTTTCCCAGATACGCAGTATTTT. It specifies CSARGSGPFPDTQYF.

The sample holds a few counts of this clonotype. One end of the junction fails to match germline, which may point to a read error. The chain combines TRBV12-3 or TRBV12-4 with TRBJ2-7; the match to TRBD1 covers 9 bases. There are 12 residues in the CDR3. CDR3 nucleotide sequence: TGTGCCAGCAGTCCTGGGGACAGGGCCTTACACTTC. Protein product: CASSPGDRALHF.

The chain is built from TRBV20-1 and TRBJ1-4; D is perhaps TRBD1 (6 bases). The CDR3 contains 14 residues. V was clipped by 0 bases and J by 8 bases, with 13 bases between them. Germline V CDR1 and CDR2: DFQATT, SNEGSKA (reference sequence). Here the CDR3 DNA reads TGCAGTGCTAGAGATCACAGGGTGCGGGAAAAACTGTTTTTT. It specifies CSARDHRVREKLFF.

The sample holds a few counts of this clonotype. This rearrangement joins TRBV2 to TRBJ2-5; D uncertain. The CDR3 sequence is 14 residues long. The germline V gene encodes CDR1 SNHLY and CDR2 FYNNEI. The V end lost 3 bases, the J end lost 2 bases, and 10 bases lay between the germline ends. The CDR3 region is CASSEGGLQETQYF. In nucleotides, the CDR3 is TGTGCCAGCAGTGAGGGCGGCCTTCAAGAGACCCAGTACTTC.

V usage is TRBV7-8 and J usage is TRBJ2-2; possible D gene TRBD1, 5 bases. This CDR3 contains 16 residues. V gave up 3 bases and J gave up 7 bases, with 18 bases separating them. The V gene's germline CDR1 is SGHVS and CDR2 FQNEAQ. The CDR3 loop reads CASSFFPSAQGGELFF. The CDR3 DNA reads as TGTGCCAGCAGCTTTTTTCCGTCCGCCCAGGGCGGGGAGCTGTTTTTT.

The V gene is TRBV11-2, the J gene TRBJ2-1, with 9 bases that match TRBD2. CDR1 and CDR2 (germline): SGHAT, FQNNGV. The CDR3 loop spans 19 amino acids. V shed 0 bases and J 6 bases; nucleotides not matched to a gene: 15. As DNA, the CDR3 is TGTGCCAGCAGCTTAGATCAGGCTAGCGGGGCCTCACTGGGCAATGAGCAGTTCTTC. It encodes CASSLDQASGASLGNEQFF. Full variable domain (missing parts from reference TRBV11-2 and TRBJ2-1): EAGVAQSPRYKIIEKRQSVAFWCNPISGHATLYWYQQILGQGPKLLIQFQNNGVVDDSQLPKDRFSAERLKGVDSTLKIQPAKLEDSAVYLCASSLDQASGASLGNEQFFGPGTRLTVL.

The chain is built from TRBV29-1 and TRBJ2-2; 10 nucleotides line up with TRBD1. Germline values: CDR1 SQVTM, CDR2 ANQGSEA. The CDR3 loop spans 15 amino acids. Germline trimming cut 6 bases from V and 3 bases from J; bases unmatched to any gene: 7. CDR3 amino acids: CSVPGQGEDTGELFF. The CDR3, as DNA: TGCAGCGTCCCCGGACAGGGGGAGGACACCGGGGAGCTGTTTTTT.

J is TRBJ2-1 and V is TRBV29-1, with 10 bases that match TRBD2. Germline trimming cut 0 bases from V and 3 bases from J; bases unmatched to any gene: 14. Germline loops: CDR1 SQVTM, CDR2 ANQGSEA. This CDR3 comprises 19 residues. Here the CDR3 reads CSVEDGGRPSGGSYNEQFF. The CDR3, as DNA: TGCAGCGTTGAAGATGGGGGTAGGCCTAGCGGGGGCAGCTACAATGAGCAGTTCTTC.

Only a few counts were recorded for this clonotype. CDR3 coding DNA: TGTGCCAGCAGTGCCCGGATCCTGGGGCAAGAGACCCAGTACTTC. Amino acids: CASSARILGQETQYF. V usage is TRBV2 and J usage is TRBJ2-5, with D hard to call. Germline V gene lookup returns CDR1 SNHLY and CDR2 FYNNEI. Trimming took 4 bases from V and 2 from J, leaving 14 bases between them. CDR3 size: 15 residues.